The source of this TCR beta chain is a study of cytomegalovirus exposure and HLA in healthy donors. General study points: Later on, a genetic analysis was performed. It linked a missense variant in DCLRE1C with V- and J-gene trimming of TCR beta.

A word on this clone: Antigen: not known.

The PCR made use of 60 Vbeta and 13 Jbeta primers. The protocol was immunoSEQ multiplex PCR, while the TCRdb copy is restricted to in-frame clones and leaves out a portion. The sample has almost 200,000 clones, roughly 85% seen once; the top ten hold 4% to 4.5%. The length of the CDR3 is 13 residues. Germline V CDR1 and CDR2: MNHEY, SVGAGI. V dropped 7 bases and J dropped 4 bases, with 11 bases sitting between them. This sequence was found in a woman in her 30s in good health and CMV-seropositive. The rearrangement joins TRBV6-5 to TRBJ2-1; possible D gene TRBD1, 5 bases. Sequencing was performed on PBMCs. The CDR3 here is CASTPGPYNEQFF. CDR3 DNA sequence: TGTGCCAGCACTCCAGGGCCTTACAATGAGCAGTTCTTC.